This TCR beta chain was recorded in a study of blood T cell repertoires in COVID-19. Whole-study context: Some COVID-19 samples were acute and others convalescent; all came from the United States, Italy and Spain. PBMCs, B-cell-depleted T cells, or T cells were the source of the cDNA or gDNA that made up the material.

Seattle patient enrollment occurred during active infection, with longitudinal follow-up thereafter. This CDR3 has 14 amino acids. Germline values: CDR1 SGHNT, CDR2 YENEEA. Losses at the gene ends were 4 bases for V and 8 bases for J; bases not matched to a gene: 10. Libraries were prepared by immunoSEQ multiplex PCR; TCRdb keeps only in-frame clonotypes and omits some of them. The sample yields about 220,000 clones, approximately 85% seen once. The TCR comes from a woman aged 65 to 85 with COVID-19, enrolled during active disease. The chain couples TRBV11-3 to TRBJ1-2; 7 positions agree with TRBD1. The sample was peripheral blood. The CDR3, as DNA: TGTGCCAGCAGCTCCATAACAGGGGACGGCGGCTACACCTTC. This codes for CASSSITGDGGYTF. The full variable domain, rest sourced from reference TRBV11-3 and TRBJ1-2, is EAGVVQSPRYKIIEKKQPVAFWCNPISGHNTLYWYLQNLGQGPELLIRYENEEAVDDSQLPKDRFSAERLKGVDSTLKIQPAELGDSAVYLCASSSITGDGGYTFGSGTRLTVV.